The clone carrying this TCR beta chain was observed at least ten times. Antigen specificity is unknown. The sample is drawn from a study of T cells in Graves' hyperthyroidism and ophthalmopathy. Overall study findings and caveats: The authors' 13 V-J model separated ophthalmopathy from stable hyperthyroidism. The model foresaw ophthalmopathy a median roughly 6 months prior to onset.

There were TCR beta CDR3 regions amplified from RNA transcripts. HTBI primers were the set used in a first-round RT-PCR of the TCR CDR3. TCRdb analysed the multiplex PCR reads with MiXCR anew, one entry per CDR3 protein. Of some 760,000 distinct CDR3 sequences in the sample, 13% to 15% were seen once. The study defined stable Graves' hyperthyroidism as no ophthalmopathy progression within 18 months. Patients having uncontrolled infection, another autoimmune disease, pregnancy or lactation were not included. The CDR3 totals 10 residues. Trimming removed 1 base from V and 6 bases from J, with 4 bases in between. Germline-derived CDR1 and CDR2 are DFQATT and SNEGSKA (reference sequence).

The V call is TRBV20-1, the J call TRBJ2-7; D is ambiguous. The sequence came from a woman between 18 and 29 years old with Graves' hyperthyroidism. Sequencing used blood. The CDR3 loop reads CSARGAEQYF. CDR3 bases: TGCAGTGCTAGAGGGGCCGAGCAGTACTTC.